The subject of this entry is one T cell receptor beta chain. The antigen remains unidentified. This sample is drawn from a study of cytomegalovirus exposure and HLA in healthy donors. Overall study context: The 500 to 850 first-cohort repertoires and the 130 or so validation repertoires shared the same platform, a later analysis reported.

General study points: It was confirmed in vitro that a few of the CMV-associated chains were specific for CMV antigens. The TCR clusters that emerged in the first cohort tended, a later analysis found, to co-occur in the roughly 120 validation repertoires.

Here immunoSEQ multiplex PCR was the method, and the copy in TCRdb shows in-frame clones only, minus some. The sample contains some 270,000 clones, 80% to 90% of which appear only once. This TCR derives from a woman younger than 30 in good health and CMV-seronegative. Material for sequencing was PBMCs.

CDR3 in DNA: TGTGCCAGCAGCACTTTATACCGGGACAGGGGTTACAATGAGCAGTTCTTC. This translates into CASSTLYRDRGYNEQFF. V and J are TRBV7-9 and TRBJ2-1, with TRBD1 matching 10 bases. Germline CDR1 and CDR2: SEHNR and FQNEAQ (reference sequence). The CDR3 loop spans 17 amino acids. Unmatched junction bases numbered 11, after V lost 5 bases and J lost 4 bases. Supplemented by reference TRBV7-9 and TRBJ2-1, the full variable domain reads DTGVSQNPRHKITKRGQNVTFRCDPISEHNRLYWYRQTLGQGPEFLTYFQNEAQLEKSRLLSDRFSAERPKGSFSTLEIQRTEQGDSAMYLCASSTLYRDRGYNEQFFGPGTRLTVL.